Below, one TCR beta chain is given with its context. What this receptor recognizes is not known. It has no much larger one-base neighbor in the sample; base qualities were not kept. At diagnosis, tumor, uninvolved tumor-adjacent lung and peripheral blood were collected and then preserved as a mix of FFPE and fresh-frozen material. For TCR repertoire profiling, blood samples were analyzed in the form of peripheral blood mononuclear cells. The germline V gene yields SNHLY for CDR1 and FYNNEI for CDR2. Germline trimming: 5 bases from V, 4 bases from J; junction bases outside gene matches: 8. The CDR3 covers 15 residues, taking in both the cysteine and the phenylalanine. Only the CDR3 DNA is retained, 45 bases long and in frame from the first base. These data originate in a study of T cells in localized non-small cell lung cancer (dated by TCRdb to about 2020). In terms of the full investigation: The study analyzed T cell repertoires of 200 to 300 early-stage NSCLC patients, comparing tumors and uninvolved tumor-adjacent lungs. The cohort comprised 236 treatment-naïve NSCLC patients with resected, localized lung tumors. Of the NSCLC patients, about 130 were male and around 99 were female, and the mean age was approximately 66 years.

Findings and caveats that apply to the study as a whole: Uninvolved tumor-adjacent lung showed the highest T cell clonality, higher than tumor, which suggests more focused antigenic responses in the adjacent lung. Because of the exploratory design, TCR variables were selected using unadjusted p-values without false-discovery rate correction. A median of 57 of the top 100 tumor clones turned up in the paired uninvolved adjacent lung, and 28 of those clones also ranked among the top 100 of that same adjacent lung. Longer overall survival was associated with higher blood T cell density, whereas shorter survival was associated with higher adjacent-lung clonality. Because multi-region tumor sequencing was not done, intratumor heterogeneity could not be ruled out.

TCR beta CDR3 regions were sequenced from DNA using the immunoSEQ Assay. Under the source paper's analysis protocol: To compute T cell density, TCR beta template counts were normalized to usable DNA, which was estimated by amplifying housekeeping genes. Richness was estimated using the preseqR package, with extrapolation to 400,000 templates for PBMC samples and to 120,000 templates for tissue samples. Clonality was defined by subtracting Pielou's evenness from one. Differential abundance testing on productive amino-acid clonotypes, with a minimum total count of 5 and an alpha of 0.1, was used to identify tissue-enriched TCRs. The Jaccard Index and the Morisita Overlap Index were used to measure repertoire overlap between compartments. GLIPH clustered TCR beta CDR3s with public tetramer-defined viral CDR3s; viral motifs required at least three viral sequences plus V-gene enrichment. The table comes from immuneACCESS by way of TCRdb, which keeps in-frame sequences with V and J called. Part of the clones is missing from these tables; in studies checked, under half for an unresolved V gene and the rest for unknown reasons. V and J calls and clone size come straight from that table; D and trimming were deduced from the DNA. In all, the sample holds 65,000 to 90,000 clones, and over 70% of those were seen once. About 19% of the sample belongs to the ten largest clones.

In this chain, TRBV2 is recombined with TRBJ1-5, and TRBD1 aligns with 7 junction nucleotides. The clonotype originates from a man aged 40 to 70 with stage II squamous cell lung carcinoma. Sample: PBMCs, taken before any cancer treatment. The encoded CDR3 is CASSSQTGINQPQHF. The nucleotides are TGTGCCAGCAGTTCCCAGACAGGGATTAATCAGCCCCAGCATTTT.